A selection of T cell receptor beta chains follows, all from one sample in a study of T cells in Graves' hyperthyroidism and ophthalmopathy. TCRdb passed the multiplex PCR reads through MiXCR, listing each CDR3 protein once. The sample shows 700,000 to 850,000 distinct CDR3 sequences, roughly a third of them seen only once. The sample consisted of blood. The receptors were gathered from a woman in her forties with Graves' hyperthyroidism. Each CDR3 is given with its conserved first and last residue. Each record gives: CDR3 protein, CDR3 DNA, V gene, clone size, J gene, D gene. A D gene is named only where the DNA matches it firmly. Size is omitted from some rows. Given values are once, few, many or a class for expanded clones.

cdr3_aa: CASSPQPVVESSYEQYF
cdr3_nt: TGTGCCAGCAGCCCTCAACCCGTAGTGGAAAGCTCCTACGAGCAGTACTTC
v_call: TRBV7-8
clone_size: few
j_call: TRBJ2-7
d_call: .

cdr3_aa: CASSHWGQPQHF
cdr3_nt: TGCGCCAGCAGCCACTGGGGTCAGCCCCAGCATTTT
v_call: TRBV4-3
clone_size: .
j_call: TRBJ1-5
d_call: .

cdr3_aa: CASSLPGTPTGELFF
cdr3_nt: TGCGCCAGCAGCCTACCCGGGACCCCTACCGGGGAGCTGTTTTTT
v_call: TRBV5-1
clone_size: few
j_call: TRBJ2-2
d_call: .

cdr3_aa: CASQRGQDRPGELFF
cdr3_nt: TGCGCCAGCCAACGGGGACAGGACCGCCCCGGGGAGCTGTTTTTT
v_call: TRBV5-1
clone_size: .
j_call: TRBJ2-2
d_call: TRBD1

cdr3_aa: CASSPTGLSTEAFF
cdr3_nt: TGTGCCAGCAGTCCGACAGGGTTGAGCACTGAAGCTTTCTTT
v_call: TRBV27
clone_size: .
j_call: TRBJ1-1
d_call: TRBD1

cdr3_aa: CASSLRQTGQMNTEAFF
cdr3_nt: TGTGCCAGTAGTCTCCGCCAGACAGGCCAAATGAACACTGAAGCTTTCTTT
v_call: TRBV19
clone_size: few
j_call: TRBJ1-1
d_call: .

cdr3_aa: CASSLGLDYSYEQYF
cdr3_nt: TGTGCCAGCAGCTTAGGGCTCGATTACTCCTACGAGCAGTACTTC
v_call: TRBV6-6
clone_size: .
j_call: TRBJ2-7
d_call: .

cdr3_aa: CASSSGTAKQYF
cdr3_nt: TGCGCCAGTTCTAGCGGGACAGCAAAGCAGTACTTC
v_call: TRBV10-1
clone_size: .
j_call: TRBJ2-7
d_call: TRBD2

cdr3_aa: CSAFPLGAYEQYF
cdr3_nt: TGCAGTGCTTTCCCGCTGGGAGCCTACGAGCAGTACTTC
v_call: TRBV20-1
clone_size: many
j_call: TRBJ2-7
d_call: .

cdr3_aa: CASAARPGRTYEQYF
cdr3_nt: TGTGCCAGCGCCGCTCGCCCGGGACGGACTTACGAGCAGTACTTC
v_call: TRBV7-2
clone_size: many
j_call: TRBJ2-7
d_call: .

cdr3_aa: CASSPVEAHLTETQYF
cdr3_nt: TGTGCCAGCAGCCCCGTAGAGGCCCACCTTACGGAGACCCAGTACTTC
v_call: TRBV7-9
clone_size: few
j_call: TRBJ2-5
d_call: .

cdr3_aa: CSARAGHLEAFF
cdr3_nt: TGCAGTGCTAGAGCCGGACATTTAGAAGCTTTCTTT
v_call: TRBV20-1
clone_size: .
j_call: TRBJ1-1
d_call: .

cdr3_aa: CASSEVWRGGMETQYF
cdr3_nt: TGTGCCAGCAGTGAGGTTTGGCGGGGGGGCATGGAGACCCAGTACTTC
v_call: TRBV6-1
clone_size: .
j_call: TRBJ2-5
d_call: TRBD2

cdr3_aa: CASSLDPGLNTEAFF
cdr3_nt: TGTGCCAGCAGCTTAGACCCAGGCCTGAACACTGAAGCTTTCTTT
v_call: TRBV13
clone_size: many
j_call: TRBJ1-1
d_call: .

cdr3_aa: CSAGTGGSYGYTF
cdr3_nt: TGCAGTGCCGGGACAGGGGGCTCTTATGGCTACACCTTC
v_call: TRBV20-1
clone_size: .
j_call: TRBJ1-2
d_call: TRBD1

cdr3_aa: CASTGTGGRQPQHF
cdr3_nt: TGTGCCAGTACCGGGACAGGGGGCCGGCAGCCCCAGCATTTT
v_call: TRBV19
clone_size: .
j_call: TRBJ1-5
d_call: TRBD1

cdr3_aa: CSAILAGELQETQYF
cdr3_nt: TGCAGCGCCATACTAGCGGGAGAATTGCAGGAGACCCAGTACTTC
v_call: TRBV29-1
clone_size: few
j_call: TRBJ2-5
d_call: TRBD2

cdr3_aa: CASSPYRGAETQYF
cdr3_nt: TGTGCCAGCAGCCCCTATAGGGGAGCGGAGACCCAGTACTTC
v_call: TRBV7-3
clone_size: many
j_call: TRBJ2-5
d_call: .

cdr3_aa: CAISEKVDLNTGELFF
cdr3_nt: TGTGCCATCAGTGAGAAAGTGGACCTGAACACCGGGGAGCTGTTTTTT
v_call: TRBV10-3
clone_size: .
j_call: TRBJ2-2
d_call: .

cdr3_aa: CASSGTGRSEAFF
cdr3_nt: TGTGCCAGCAGCGGGACAGGGAGGAGCGAAGCTTTCTTT
v_call: TRBV12-3/TRBV12-4
clone_size: many
j_call: TRBJ1-1
d_call: TRBD1

cdr3_aa: CASSSAGGDTYEQYF
cdr3_nt: TGTGCCAGCAGTTCTGCGGGGGGGGACACCTACGAGCAGTACTTC
v_call: TRBV6-5
clone_size: .
j_call: TRBJ2-7
d_call: TRBD2

cdr3_aa: CASNIAVSYEQYF
cdr3_nt: TGTGCCAGCAACATAGCGGTTTCCTACGAGCAGTACTTC
v_call: TRBV7-8
clone_size: many
j_call: TRBJ2-7
d_call: .

cdr3_aa: CASSRTSGGIATYEQYF
cdr3_nt: TGTGCCAGTAGTCGGACTAGCGGGGGGATCGCAACCTACGAGCAGTACTTC
v_call: TRBV19
clone_size: few
j_call: TRBJ2-7
d_call: TRBD2

cdr3_aa: CAISESPMGDRGISGYEQFF
cdr3_nt: TGTGCCATCAGTGAATCACCTATGGGGGACAGGGGTATCTCCGGATACGAGCAGTTCTTC
v_call: TRBV10-3
clone_size: once
j_call: TRBJ2-1
d_call: TRBD1

cdr3_aa: CASSYGDWSPLHF
cdr3_nt: TGTGCCAGCAGTTACGGGGACTGGTCACCCCTCCACTTT
v_call: TRBV25-1
clone_size: many
j_call: TRBJ1-6
d_call: .

cdr3_aa: CSVANRGNYGYTF
cdr3_nt: TGCAGCGTTGCGAACAGGGGGAACTATGGCTACACCTTC
v_call: TRBV29-1
clone_size: .
j_call: TRBJ1-2
d_call: TRBD1

cdr3_aa: CASDKVVRNGVSTGELFF
cdr3_nt: TGTGCCAGCGACAAGGTCGTTCGAAACGGGGTATCCACCGGGGAGCTGTTTTTT
v_call: TRBV7-2
clone_size: .
j_call: TRBJ2-2
d_call: .

cdr3_aa: CASSLSSTSGGSGETQYF
cdr3_nt: TGTGCCAGCAGCTTATCCTCTACTAGCGGGGGGTCGGGTGAGACCCAGTACTTC
v_call: TRBV7-6
clone_size: .
j_call: TRBJ2-5
d_call: TRBD2

cdr3_aa: CASRSQGGTEAFF
cdr3_nt: TGTGCCAGCAGGTCACAGGGTGGCACTGAAGCTTTCTTT
v_call: TRBV10-2
clone_size: many
j_call: TRBJ1-1
d_call: .

cdr3_aa: CASTNRGGNTEAFF
cdr3_nt: TGTGCCAGCACAAACAGGGGTGGGAACACTGAAGCTTTCTTT
v_call: TRBV2
clone_size: .
j_call: TRBJ1-1
d_call: TRBD1

cdr3_aa: CASSYTQADTEAFF
cdr3_nt: TGTGCCAGCAGTTACACCCAAGCCGACACTGAAGCTTTCTTT
v_call: TRBV12-3/TRBV12-4
clone_size: few
j_call: TRBJ1-1
d_call: .

cdr3_aa: CASSGPGGGNEQYF
cdr3_nt: TGTGCCAGCAGCGGGCCAGGGGGCGGGAATGAGCAGTACTTC
v_call: TRBV7-9
clone_size: many
j_call: TRBJ2-7
d_call: TRBD1

cdr3_aa: CASSIRENTEAFF
cdr3_nt: TGTGCCAGCAGCATCAGGGAGAACACTGAAGCTTTCTTT
v_call: TRBV19
clone_size: many
j_call: TRBJ1-1
d_call: .

cdr3_aa: CASRPNRDRGSMGYTF
cdr3_nt: TGTGCCAGCAGACCCAACCGGGACAGGGGGTCAATGGGCTACACCTTC
v_call: TRBV12-3/TRBV12-4
clone_size: many
j_call: TRBJ1-2
d_call: TRBD1

cdr3_aa: CASSGQGGWTEAFF
cdr3_nt: TGTGCCAGCAGCGGACAGGGAGGATGGACTGAAGCTTTCTTT
v_call: TRBV6-5
clone_size: few
j_call: TRBJ1-1
d_call: TRBD1

cdr3_aa: CAISLGGDQPQHF
cdr3_nt: TGTGCCATCAGTCTTGGGGGGGACCAGCCCCAGCATTTT
v_call: TRBV10-3
clone_size: many
j_call: TRBJ1-5
d_call: .

cdr3_aa: CASKMQTGRTYEQYF
cdr3_nt: TGTGCCAGCAAGATGCAAACAGGGCGAACCTACGAGCAGTACTTC
v_call: TRBV7-2
clone_size: .
j_call: TRBJ2-7
d_call: .

cdr3_aa: CASTPGGANYGYTF
cdr3_nt: TGTGCCAGCACCCCAGGGGGAGCTAACTATGGCTACACCTTC
v_call: TRBV2
clone_size: .
j_call: TRBJ1-2
d_call: TRBD1

cdr3_aa: CASSRTGGGNTEAFF
cdr3_nt: TGCGCCAGCAGCCGAACAGGGGGAGGGAACACTGAAGCTTTCTTT
v_call: TRBV4-3
clone_size: .
j_call: TRBJ1-1
d_call: TRBD1

cdr3_aa: CSAPTGGRGAYEQYF
cdr3_nt: TGCAGTGCCCCAACTGGAGGGAGGGGCGCCTACGAGCAGTACTTC
v_call: TRBV20-1
clone_size: .
j_call: TRBJ2-7
d_call: TRBD2

cdr3_aa: CASSGVGTGTFDPNQPQHF
cdr3_nt: TGTGCCAGCAGTGGGGTTGGGACAGGGACTTTCGACCCCAATCAGCCCCAGCATTTT
v_call: TRBV25-1
clone_size: many
j_call: TRBJ1-5
d_call: TRBD1

cdr3_aa: CASSMRDRVTGELFF
cdr3_nt: TGCGCCAGCAGCATGCGGGACAGGGTTACCGGGGAGCTGTTTTTT
v_call: TRBV5-1
clone_size: .
j_call: TRBJ2-2
d_call: TRBD1

cdr3_aa: CASSSLKRNSTNYGYTF
cdr3_nt: TGTGCCAGCAGCTCACTTAAGCGGAACAGTACTAACTATGGCTACACCTTC
v_call: TRBV7-2
clone_size: .
j_call: TRBJ1-2
d_call: .

cdr3_aa: CASSSGTGSETQYF
cdr3_nt: TGTGCCAGCTCCTCCGGGACAGGTTCGGAGACCCAGTACTTC
v_call: TRBV11-2
clone_size: many
j_call: TRBJ2-5
d_call: TRBD1

cdr3_aa: CSATMGHYSNQPQHF
cdr3_nt: TGCAGTGCTACAATGGGACACTATAGCAATCAGCCCCAGCATTTT
v_call: TRBV20-1
clone_size: many
j_call: TRBJ1-5
d_call: .

cdr3_aa: CASSPQAGQPQHF
cdr3_nt: TGTGCCAGCAGCCCCCAGGCGGGTCAGCCCCAGCATTTT
v_call: TRBV7-2
clone_size: many
j_call: TRBJ1-5
d_call: .

cdr3_aa: CASSLSNANQPQHF
cdr3_nt: TGTGCCAGCAGTTTATCGAACGCAAATCAGCCCCAGCATTTT
v_call: TRBV27
clone_size: few
j_call: TRBJ1-5
d_call: .